Listed below are T cell receptor beta chains from one sample, sequenced in a study of control samples from healthy donors and cancer patients. TCRdb's table, derived via immunoSEQ multiplex PCR, lists solely in-frame clones and lacks some. The table records some 80,000 clones, about 90% of them present only once. Source material: blood. The receptor set was obtained from a man between 50 and 59 years old in good health. Each CDR3 is given with its conserved first and last residue. Each record gives: CDR3 length, clone size, J gene, V gene, D gene, CDR3 protein, CDR3 DNA. A D gene is named only where the DNA matches it firmly. Expanded clones get a size class; other rows say once, few or many, or leave the size out.

14,-,TRBJ1-5,TRBV19,-,CASSLSQGRQPQHF,TGTGCCAGTAGTCTAAGCCAGGGACGGCAGCCCCAGCATTTT
13,-,TRBJ2-7,TRBV9,-,CASSVANSYEQYF,TGTGCCAGCAGCGTAGCTAACTCCTACGAGCAGTACTTC
18,few,TRBJ2-3,TRBV5-1,-,CASSLVGPSARPTDTQYF,TGCGCCAGCAGCTTGGTAGGGCCTAGCGCCAGGCCCACAGATACGCAGTATTTT
13,-,TRBJ1-4,TRBV5-5,-,CASSLEVVEKLFF,TGTGCCAGCAGCTTGGAGGTTGTGGAAAAACTGTTTTTT
17,-,TRBJ1-4,TRBV10-2,-,CASSEASGKGPNEKLFF,TGCGCCAGCAGTGAGGCCTCCGGGAAGGGGCCTAATGAAAAACTGTTTTTT
14,-,TRBJ1-2,TRBV27,-,CASRRTSSLFGYTF,TGTGCCAGCAGGAGAACCTCTAGCCTATTCGGCTACACCTTC
12,once,TRBJ2-3,TRBV9,-,CASSPSLDTQYF,TGTGCCAGCAGCCCATCGCTGGATACGCAGTATTTT
16,-,TRBJ1-1,TRBV10-2,-,CASSELAKRPPTEAFF,TGCGCCAGCAGTGAATTGGCCAAAAGGCCTCCCACTGAAGCTTTCTTT
14,-,TRBJ1-1,TRBV5-1,-,CASSLAGRSTEAFF,TGCGCCAGCAGCTTGGCAGGGCGGAGCACTGAAGCTTTCTTT
11,-,TRBJ1-1,TRBV27,TRBD1,CASSSTGVAFF,TGTGCCAGCAGTTCGACAGGGGTCGCTTTCTTT
15,once,TRBJ1-3,TRBV9,-,CASSVEGTPENTIYF,TGTGCCAGCAGCGTAGAGGGGACACCGGAAAACACCATATATTTT
13,-,TRBJ1-1,TRBV14,-,CASSQDRNTEAFF,TGTGCCAGCAGCCAAGATAGGAACACTGAAGCTTTCTTT
14,-,TRBJ1-3,TRBV19,-,CASSSTGSGNTIYF,TGTGCCAGTAGCTCAACAGGGTCAGGAAACACCATATATTTT
15,-,TRBJ2-1,TRBV6-4,-,CASRASPLLNNEQFF,TGTGCCAGCCGGGCCTCTCCCCTACTTAACAATGAGCAGTTCTTC
15,-,TRBJ2-3,TRBV7-8,-,CASSLRQGIKDTQYF,TGTGCCAGCAGCTTACGGCAGGGGATAAAAGATACGCAGTATTTT
12,-,TRBJ1-1,TRBV19,-,CASKLGNTEAFF,TGTGCCAGTAAATTGGGGAACACTGAAGCTTTCTTT
14,-,TRBJ1-1,TRBV18,-,CASSPPTLNTEAFF,TGTGCCAGCTCACCTCCGACACTGAACACTGAAGCTTTCTTT
14,-,TRBJ1-4,TRBV27,-,CASSKRGYDEKLFF,TGTGCCAGCAGTAAAAGAGGTTATGACGAAAAACTGTTTTTT
14,-,TRBJ2-3,TRBV2,-,CASSEGSSGDTQYF,TGTGCCAGCAGTGAAGGGAGCTCGGGAGATACGCAGTATTTT
14,-,TRBJ1-2,TRBV5-1,TRBD1,CASSLGDRIYGYTF,TGCGCCAGCAGCTTGGGGGACAGGATCTATGGCTACACCTTC
12,-,TRBJ2-2,TRBV19,-,CASTIGSGELFF,TGTGCCAGTACCATCGGATCCGGGGAGCTGTTTTTT
15,once,TRBJ1-1,TRBV5-4,-,CASSLWGLGDTEAFF,TGTGCCAGCAGCTTGTGGGGGTTGGGGGACACTGAAGCTTTCTTT
15,few,TRBJ2-2,TRBV28,TRBD2,CASSLLTSGTGELFF,TGTGCCAGCAGTTTACTCACTAGCGGGACCGGGGAGCTGTTTTTT
16,-,TRBJ1-3,TRBV5-4,-,CASSLGVPSSGNTIYF,TGTGCCAGCAGCTTGGGTGTCCCGAGCTCTGGAAACACCATATATTTT
15,-,TRBJ1-4,TRBV19,-,CASSSIGGTDEKLFF,TGTGCCAGTAGTTCTATCGGGGGAACGGACGAAAAACTGTTTTTT
15,-,TRBJ1-1,TRBV18,-,CASSRRTEMNTEAFF,TGTGCCAGCTCACGGAGGACAGAAATGAACACTGAAGCTTTCTTT
15,-,TRBJ2-3,TRBV27,-,CAGTLSVAGTDTQYF,TGTGCCGGCACCCTTTCAGTGGCGGGCACAGATACGCAGTATTTT
11,-,TRBJ1-1,TRBV29-1,-,CSVQDAAEAFF,TGCAGCGTACAAGACGCAGCCGAAGCTTTCTTT
16,-,TRBJ1-1,TRBV4-2,TRBD1,CASSQPGQGRGTEAFF,TGTGCCAGCAGCCAACCGGGACAGGGTAGAGGGACTGAAGCTTTCTTT